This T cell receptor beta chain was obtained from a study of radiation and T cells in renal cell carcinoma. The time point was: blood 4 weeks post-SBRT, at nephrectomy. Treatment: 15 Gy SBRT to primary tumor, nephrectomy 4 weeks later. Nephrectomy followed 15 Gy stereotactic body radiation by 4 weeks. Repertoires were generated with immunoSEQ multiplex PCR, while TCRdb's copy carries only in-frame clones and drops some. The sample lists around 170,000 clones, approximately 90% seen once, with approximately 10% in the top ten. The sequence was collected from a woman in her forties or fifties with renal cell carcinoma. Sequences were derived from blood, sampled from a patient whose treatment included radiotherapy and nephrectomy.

The CDR3 reads CASTARGITF. DNA for the CDR3: TGTGCCAGCACCGCACGGGGGATAACCTTC. The V gene is TRBV6-5, the J gene TRBJ1-2; possible D gene TRBD1, 5 bases. The germline V gene has CDR1 MNHEY and CDR2 SVGAGI. The V gene lost 7 bases and the J gene lost 14 bases, with 14 bases spanning the gap. CDR3 length equals 10 residues.